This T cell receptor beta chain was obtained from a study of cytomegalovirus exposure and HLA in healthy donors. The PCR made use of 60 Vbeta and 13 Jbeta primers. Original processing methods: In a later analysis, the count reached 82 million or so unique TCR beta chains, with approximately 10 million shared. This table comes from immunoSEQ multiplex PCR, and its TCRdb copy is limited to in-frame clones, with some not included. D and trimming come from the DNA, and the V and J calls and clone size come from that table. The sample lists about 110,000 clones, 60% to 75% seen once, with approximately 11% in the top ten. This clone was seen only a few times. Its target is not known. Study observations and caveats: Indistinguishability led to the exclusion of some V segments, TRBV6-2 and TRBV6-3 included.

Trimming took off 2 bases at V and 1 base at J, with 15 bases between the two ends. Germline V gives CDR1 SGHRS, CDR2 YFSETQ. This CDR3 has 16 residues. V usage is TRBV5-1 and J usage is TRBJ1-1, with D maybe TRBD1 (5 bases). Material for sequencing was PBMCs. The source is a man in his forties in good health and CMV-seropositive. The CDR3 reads CASSLVGAAENTEAFF. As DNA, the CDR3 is TGCGCCAGCAGCTTAGTAGGGGCAGCTGAGAACACTGAAGCTTTCTTT.